A single sample gave rise to the 7 T cell receptor beta chains below, sequenced in a study of post-analysis software for immune sequencing data. Notes on the study in general: Relative to controls, patients had a handful of TRBV segments at higher frequency, with TRBV5-6, TRBV5-1 and TRBV20-1 among these.

Their antigens remain unidentified. Libraries were made from TCR beta cDNA, and they carried unique molecular identifiers. Using its own MiXCR run on the PCR reads, TCRdb lists one record per CDR3 protein. There are 820,000 or so distinct CDR3 sequences in the sample; approximately 53% occur only once, and about 4.5% lies in the top ten. Specimen: blood. These TCRs come from a girl aged 10 to 17 with multiple sclerosis.

The rearrangement links TRBV28 to TRBJ2-5; 11 bases are shared with TRBD1. J was trimmed by 1 base and V by 10 bases; bases with no gene match: 8. Germline values: CDR1 MDHEN, CDR2 SYDVKM. This CDR3 is built from 15 residues. This CDR3 reads CATAFGTGGQETQYF. The CDR3 region has the DNA TGTGCCACCGCCTTTGGGACAGGGGGCCAAGAGACCCAGTACTTC.

This clonotype was observed a few times. This chain uses TRBV10-3 with TRBJ2-5, with D maybe TRBD1 (6 bases). CDR3 size: 14 residues. Trimming removed 6 bases from V and 4 bases from J, with 15 bases in between. Germline lookup yields CDR1 ENHRY and CDR2 SYGVKD. The CDR3 reads CAIRSTGPAETQYF. As DNA, the CDR3 is TGTGCCATCAGATCGACAGGCCCCGCAGAGACCCAGTACTTC.

A few counts support this clonotype. The chain is built from TRBV20-1 and TRBJ2-5; TRBD2 matches at 7 bases. With 5 bases clipped from V and 5 bases from J, the junction kept 8 bases outside the gene matches. The CDR3 is 13 residues long. CDR1 is DFQATT, CDR2 SNEGSKA, per germline (reference sequence). The CDR3 loop reads CSALRGTIETQYF. CDR3 coding DNA: TGCAGTGCTCTCCGGGGGACTATTGAGACCCAGTACTTC.

This clonotype was seen a few times. The genes are TRBV20-1 and TRBJ2-3, with 8 bases identical to TRBD2. Germline V gives CDR1 DFQATT, CDR2 SNEGSKA (reference sequence). V was pared by 1 base and J by 4 bases, with 7 bases of the junction left unmatched. The CDR3 is made up of 15 amino acids. This CDR3 reads CSARAPTGGPDTQYF. The CDR3 bases are TGCAGTGCTAGAGCCCCAACGGGGGGGCCAGATACGCAGTATTTT.

V is TRBV4-2 and J is TRBJ1-1; D might be TRBD1 (5 bases). The ends were cut back, 1 base at V and 0 bases at J, with 9 bases in the middle. The CDR3 has 15 residues. The germline CDR1 and CDR2 sequences are LGHNA and YNFKEQ. The CDR3 sequence is CASSQGGTLNTEAFF. CDR3 DNA: TGTGCCAGCAGCCAAGGGGGCACCCTGAACACTGAAGCTTTCTTT.

This CDR3 reads CASSFGGCGELFF. Written as DNA, the CDR3 is TGTGCCAGCAGCTTCGGGGGTTGTGGGGAGCTGTTTTTT. V gene TRBV7-2 combines with J gene TRBJ2-2; D possibly corresponds to TRBD2 (6 bases). This CDR3 is built from 13 residues. Germline CDR1 and CDR2: SGHTA and FQGNSA. With 3 bases removed from V and 8 bases from J, the gap between germline ends came to 10 bases.

The chain links TRBV7-8 to TRBJ2-1, with a tentative D call TRBD2 (5 bases). The CDR3 consists of 15 residues. The germline V gene has CDR1 SGHVS and CDR2 FQNEAQ. V lost 5 bases and J lost 4, with 15 bases in between. The CDR3 nucleotides are TGTGCCAGCAGCACACACGGAGGCTCGTACAATGAGCAGTTCTTC. Its protein is CASSTHGGSYNEQFF.